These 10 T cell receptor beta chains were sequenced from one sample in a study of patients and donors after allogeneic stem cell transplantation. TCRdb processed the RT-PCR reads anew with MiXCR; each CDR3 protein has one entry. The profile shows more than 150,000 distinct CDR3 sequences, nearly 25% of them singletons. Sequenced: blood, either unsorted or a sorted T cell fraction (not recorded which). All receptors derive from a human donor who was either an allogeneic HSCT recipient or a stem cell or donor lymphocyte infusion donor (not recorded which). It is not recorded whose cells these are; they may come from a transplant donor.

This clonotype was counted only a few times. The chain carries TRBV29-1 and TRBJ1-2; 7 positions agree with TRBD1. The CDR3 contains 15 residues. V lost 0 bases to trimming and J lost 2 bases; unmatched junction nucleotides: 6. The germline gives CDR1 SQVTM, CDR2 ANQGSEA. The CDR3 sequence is CSVEDQGQLNYGYTF. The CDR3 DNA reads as TGCAGCGTTGAAGATCAGGGACAGCTAAACTATGGCTACACCTTC.

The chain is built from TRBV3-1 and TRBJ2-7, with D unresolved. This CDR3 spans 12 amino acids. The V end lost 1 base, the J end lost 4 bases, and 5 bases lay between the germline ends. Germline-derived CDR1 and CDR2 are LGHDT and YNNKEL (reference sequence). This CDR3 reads CASSQVDYEQYF. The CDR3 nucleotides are TGTGCCAGCAGCCAAGTGGATTACGAGCAGTACTTC.

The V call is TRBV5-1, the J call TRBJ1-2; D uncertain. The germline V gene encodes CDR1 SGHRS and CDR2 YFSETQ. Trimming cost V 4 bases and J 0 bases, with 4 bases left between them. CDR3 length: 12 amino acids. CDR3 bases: TGCGCCAGCAGCATCTCTAACTATGGCTACACCTTC. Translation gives CASSISNYGYTF.

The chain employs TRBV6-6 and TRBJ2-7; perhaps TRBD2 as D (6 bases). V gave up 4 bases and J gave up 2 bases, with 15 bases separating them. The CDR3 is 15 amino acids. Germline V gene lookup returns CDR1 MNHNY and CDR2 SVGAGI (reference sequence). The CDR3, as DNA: TGTGCCAGCAGTTCTCTCTCCTCGGGGGCCTACGAGCAGTACTTC. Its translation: CASSSLSSGAYEQYF.

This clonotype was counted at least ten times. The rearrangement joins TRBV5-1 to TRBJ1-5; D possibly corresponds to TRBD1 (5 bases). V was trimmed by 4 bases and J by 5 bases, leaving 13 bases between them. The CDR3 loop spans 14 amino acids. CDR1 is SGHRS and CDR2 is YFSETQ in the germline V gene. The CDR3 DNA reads TGCGCCAGCAGCCCGGCGGAGGGGTATCAGCCCCAGCATTTT. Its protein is CASSPAEGYQPQHF.

CDR3 DNA sequence: TGTGCCAGCAGTTTGACCGGGGAAGGTGAAAAACTGTTTTTT. Protein sequence: CASSLTGEGEKLFF. This rearrangement joins TRBV6-5 to TRBJ1-4, with D hard to call. V was cut by 4 bases and J by 7 bases, with 13 bases left in between. Looked up from germline, CDR1 is MNHEY and CDR2 is SVGAGI. The CDR3 length is 14 residues.

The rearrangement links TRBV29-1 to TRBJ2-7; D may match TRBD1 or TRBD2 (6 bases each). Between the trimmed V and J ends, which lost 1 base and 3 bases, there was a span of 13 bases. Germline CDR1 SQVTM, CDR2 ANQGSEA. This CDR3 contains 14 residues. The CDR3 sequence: CSVEGQGTLYEQYF. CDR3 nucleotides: TGCAGCGTTGAAGGGCAGGGGACTCTCTACGAGCAGTACTTC.

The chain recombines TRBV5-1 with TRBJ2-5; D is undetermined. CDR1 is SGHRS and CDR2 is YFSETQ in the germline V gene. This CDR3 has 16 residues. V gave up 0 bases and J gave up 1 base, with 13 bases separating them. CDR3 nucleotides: TGCGCCAGCAGCTTGGAGACTGGCCAATTCCAAGAGACCCAGTACTTC. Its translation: CASSLETGQFQETQYF.

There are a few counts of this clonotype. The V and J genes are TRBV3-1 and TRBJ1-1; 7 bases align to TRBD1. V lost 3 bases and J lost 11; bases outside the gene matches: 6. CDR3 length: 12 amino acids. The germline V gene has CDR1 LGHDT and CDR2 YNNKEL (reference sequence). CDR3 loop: CASSQETGTAFF. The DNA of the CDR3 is TGTGCCAGCAGCCAGGAGACAGGGACCGCTTTCTTT.

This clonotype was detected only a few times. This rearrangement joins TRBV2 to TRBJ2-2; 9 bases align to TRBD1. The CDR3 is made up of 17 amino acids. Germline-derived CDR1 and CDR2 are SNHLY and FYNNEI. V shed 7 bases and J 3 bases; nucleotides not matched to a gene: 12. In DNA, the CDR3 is TGTGCCAGCATGCGGCTCAAAACAGGGGGCGACACCGGGGAGCTGTTTTTT. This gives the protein CASMRLKTGGDTGELFF.